These 2 T cell receptor beta chains were sequenced from one sample in a study of blood T cell repertoires in COVID-19. Repertoires were generated with immunoSEQ multiplex PCR, while TCRdb's copy carries only in-frame clones and drops some. The sample gives 60,000 to 65,000 clones, roughly 74% of which show up once; roughly 30% is in the top ten. The source material was peripheral blood. Source of these receptors: an elderly woman with acute or convalescent COVID-19.

The chain employs TRBV7-9 and TRBJ2-3, with TRBD1 identical over 11 bases. Germline CDR1 is SEHNR and CDR2 is FQNEAQ (reference sequence). The CDR3 is 18 residues long. Trimming removed 5 bases from V and 5 bases from J; junction bases left unmatched: 15. CDR3 in amino acids: CASSPTIRDRGFRDTQYF. The CDR3 DNA is TGTGCCAGCAGCCCCACAATTCGGGACAGGGGGTTCAGAGATACGCAGTATTTT.

A few counts support this clone. The genes are TRBV7-8 and TRBJ1-2; TRBD1 matches 7 bases. From germline, CDR1 is SGHVS and CDR2 FQNEAQ. With 5 bases clipped from V and 4 bases from J, the junction kept 4 bases outside the gene matches. The CDR3 length is 13 residues. In nucleotides, the CDR3 is TGTGCCAGCAGCAGGGACAGATCCTATGGCTACACCTTC. As protein: CASSRDRSYGYTF.